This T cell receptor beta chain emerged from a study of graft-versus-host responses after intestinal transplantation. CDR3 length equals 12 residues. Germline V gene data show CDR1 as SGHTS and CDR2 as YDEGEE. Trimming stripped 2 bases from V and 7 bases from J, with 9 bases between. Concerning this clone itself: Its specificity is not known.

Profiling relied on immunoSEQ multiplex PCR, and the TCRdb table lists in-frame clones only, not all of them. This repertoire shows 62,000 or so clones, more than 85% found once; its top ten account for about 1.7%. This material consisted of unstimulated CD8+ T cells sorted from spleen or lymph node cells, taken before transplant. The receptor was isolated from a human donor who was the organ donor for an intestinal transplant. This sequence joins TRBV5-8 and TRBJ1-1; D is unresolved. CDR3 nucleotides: TGTGCCAGCAGCTTAGGAGGGATTGAAGCTTTCTTT. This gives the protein CASSLGGIEAFF. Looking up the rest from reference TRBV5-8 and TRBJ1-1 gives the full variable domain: EAGVTQSPTHLIKTRGQQATLRCSPISGHTSVYWYQQALGLGLQFLLWYDEGEERNRGNFPPRFSGRQFPNYSSELNVNALELEDSALYLCASSLGGIEAFFGQGTRLTVV.